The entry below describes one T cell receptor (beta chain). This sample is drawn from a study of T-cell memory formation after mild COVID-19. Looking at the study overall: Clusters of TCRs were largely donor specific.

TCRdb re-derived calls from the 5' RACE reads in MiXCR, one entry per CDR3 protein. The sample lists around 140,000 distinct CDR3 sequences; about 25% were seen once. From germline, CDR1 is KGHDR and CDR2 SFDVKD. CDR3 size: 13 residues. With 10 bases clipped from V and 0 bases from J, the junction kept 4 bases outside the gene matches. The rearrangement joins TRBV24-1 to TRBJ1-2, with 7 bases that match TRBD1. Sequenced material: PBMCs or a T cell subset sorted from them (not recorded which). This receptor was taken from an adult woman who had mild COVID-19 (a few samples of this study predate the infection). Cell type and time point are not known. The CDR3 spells CATKQGSNYGYTF. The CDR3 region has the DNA TGTGCCACAAAACAGGGGTCTAACTATGGCTACACCTTC.